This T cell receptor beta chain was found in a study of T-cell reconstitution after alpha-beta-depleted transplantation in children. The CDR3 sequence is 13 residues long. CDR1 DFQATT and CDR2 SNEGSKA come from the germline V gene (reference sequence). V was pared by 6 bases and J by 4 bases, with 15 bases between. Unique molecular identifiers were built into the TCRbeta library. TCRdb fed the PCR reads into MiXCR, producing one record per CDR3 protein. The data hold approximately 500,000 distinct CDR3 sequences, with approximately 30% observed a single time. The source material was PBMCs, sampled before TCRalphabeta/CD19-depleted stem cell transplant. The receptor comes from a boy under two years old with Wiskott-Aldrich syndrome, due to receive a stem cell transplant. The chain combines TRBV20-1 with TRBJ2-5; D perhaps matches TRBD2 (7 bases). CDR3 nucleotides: TGCAGTGCCGCCCGGGGGGCGCGAGAGACCCAGTACTTC. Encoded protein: CSAARGARETQYF.